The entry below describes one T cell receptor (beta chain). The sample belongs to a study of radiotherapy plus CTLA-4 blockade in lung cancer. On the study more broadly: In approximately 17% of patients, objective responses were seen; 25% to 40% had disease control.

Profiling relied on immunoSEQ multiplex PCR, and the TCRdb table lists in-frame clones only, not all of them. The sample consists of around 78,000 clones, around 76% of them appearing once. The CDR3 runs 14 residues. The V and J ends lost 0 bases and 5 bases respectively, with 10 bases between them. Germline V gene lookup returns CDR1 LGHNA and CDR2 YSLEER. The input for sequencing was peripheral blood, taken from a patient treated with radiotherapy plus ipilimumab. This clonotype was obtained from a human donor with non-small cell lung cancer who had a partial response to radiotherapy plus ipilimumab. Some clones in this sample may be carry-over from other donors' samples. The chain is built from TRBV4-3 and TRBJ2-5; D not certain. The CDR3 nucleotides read TGCGCCAGCAGCCAAGATTATTCCGGGGAGACCCAGTACTTC. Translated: CASSQDYSGETQYF.